Listed below are T cell receptor beta chains from one sample, sequenced in a study of cytomegalovirus exposure and HLA in healthy donors. Some clones are missing from TCRdb's copy, which holds only in-frame ones; the method was immunoSEQ multiplex PCR. The sample contains approximately 190,000 clones, 84% of which appear only once. Input material: PBMCs. Receptor source: a boy younger than 18 in good health and CMV-seronegative. CDR3s include the opening cysteine and the closing phenylalanine or tryptophan. The order of the fields is V gene, J gene, D gene, clone size, CDR3 protein, CDR3 DNA. The D gene is left open where the match is weak. A clone size is listed for some rows: how often the clone was seen (once, few, many), or a class if it is expanded.

TRBV30,TRBJ1-2,-,-,CAWSAGLGSYTF,TGTGCCTGGAGTGCGGGGTTGGGTAGCTACACCTTC
TRBV6-5,TRBJ1-1,-,-,CASREREGGTEAFF,TGTGCCAGCAGAGAGAGGGAAGGGGGCACTGAAGCTTTCTTT
TRBV27,TRBJ1-6,-,-,CASSAGQYNSPLHF,TGTGCCAGCAGCGCCGGACAGTATAATTCACCCCTCCACTTT
TRBV30,TRBJ1-5,TRBD1,-,CAWSAGQGVSQPQHF,TGTGCCTGGAGCGCCGGACAGGGGGTGAGTCAGCCCCAGCATTTT
TRBV14,TRBJ1-2,TRBD1,-,CASSPQGQGVTYGYTF,TGTGCCAGCAGCCCGCAGGGACAGGGGGTTACCTATGGCTACACCTTC
TRBV27,TRBJ1-1,-,-,CASRFDRNTEAFF,TGTGCCAGCAGATTCGACAGGAACACTGAAGCTTTCTTT
TRBV28,TRBJ1-2,TRBD1,-,CASSTGTGTGLYGYTF,TGTGCCAGCAGCACCGGTACCGGGACAGGGCTCTATGGCTACACCTTC
TRBV12-5,TRBJ2-2,TRBD1,-,CASDPPGQGNTGELFF,TGTGCTAGTGATCCCCCGGGACAGGGTAACACCGGGGAGCTGTTTTTT
TRBV30,TRBJ1-3,TRBD1,many,CAWMDRASSGNTIYF,TGTGCCTGGATGGACAGGGCCTCCTCTGGAAACACCATATATTTT
TRBV6-6,TRBJ2-7,TRBD1,-,CASSPLGQGSEQYF,TGTGCCAGCAGTCCACTGGGACAGGGGAGCGAGCAGTACTTC
TRBV4-1,TRBJ1-4,TRBD1,once,CASSQGDRVFEKLFF,TGCGCCAGCAGCCAAGGGGACAGGGTCTTTGAAAAACTGTTTTTT
TRBV6-1,TRBJ2-5,-,-,CASSESRDSYKETQYF,TGTGCCAGCAGTGAATCGAGGGATTCTTATAAAGAGACCCAGTACTTC
TRBV5-5,TRBJ1-2,-,-,CASSLVVGGGLDGYTF,TGTGCCAGCAGCTTGGTCGTTGGGGGGGGGCTGGATGGCTACACCTTC
TRBV28,TRBJ1-4,-,-,CASRRPGGMEEKLFF,TGTGCCAGCAGGAGGCCAGGAGGGATGGAAGAAAAACTGTTTTTT
TRBV28,TRBJ2-7,-,-,CASSTGQGWASGSSFLEQYF,TGTGCCAGCAGCACTGGACAGGGTTGGGCTAGCGGCTCGTCATTCCTCGAGCAGTACTTC
TRBV28,TRBJ2-7,TRBD2,-,CASSLGLAVSYEQYF,TGTGCCAGCAGTTTAGGGCTAGCGGTTTCCTACGAGCAGTACTTC
TRBV29-1,TRBJ1-2,TRBD1,-,CSVSAGGYGYTF,TGCAGCGTCTCGGCAGGGGGTTATGGCTACACCTTC
TRBV15,TRBJ1-1,-,-,CATSRDYSGRDLEAFF,TGTGCCACCAGCAGAGATTATTCAGGCAGGGATCTTGAAGCTTTCTTT
TRBV30,TRBJ1-5,TRBD1,-,CAWSVGVTGGFNQPQHF,TGTGCCTGGAGTGTTGGGGTGACAGGGGGTTTCAATCAGCCCCAGCATTTT
TRBV2,TRBJ2-5,-,-,CASSEGTYQETQYF,TGTGCCAGCAGTGAAGGGACATACCAAGAGACCCAGTACTTC
TRBV5-5,TRBJ1-2,TRBD1,-,CASRPKQGALHGYTF,TGTGCCAGCAGACCCAAACAGGGGGCGTTACATGGCTACACCTTC
TRBV27,TRBJ2-1,TRBD2,-,CASTTGLAGGPYNEQFF,TGTGCCAGCACCACGGGACTAGCGGGAGGGCCGTACAATGAGCAGTTCTTC
TRBV9,TRBJ2-7,TRBD1,once,CASSVRTGGYEQYF,TGTGCCAGCAGCGTGAGGACAGGGGGCTACGAGCAGTACTTC
TRBV12-5,TRBJ1-1,-,-,CASGLVLGPHLPEAFF,TGTGCTAGTGGTTTGGTACTGGGCCCCCACCTCCCTGAAGCTTTCTTT
TRBV15,TRBJ2-1,TRBD1,-,CATSRDLDRFVDEQFF,TGTGCCACCAGCAGAGATCTGGACAGGTTCGTAGATGAGCAGTTCTTC
TRBV9,TRBJ2-3,-,-,CASSVGGAGPSTDTQYF,TGTGCCAGCAGCGTAGGAGGGGCGGGGCCTAGCACAGATACGCAGTATTTT
TRBV30,TRBJ1-2,TRBD1,-,CAWARDRRNYGYTF,TGTGCCTGGGCCCGGGACAGGCGGAACTATGGCTACACCTTC
TRBV5-1,TRBJ1-1,TRBD1,-,CASSRDRGDTEAFF,TGCGCCAGCAGCCGGGACAGGGGGGACACTGAAGCTTTCTTT
TRBV29-1,TRBJ2-7,-,-,CSVPGYPEQYF,TGCAGCGTTCCAGGATACCCGGAGCAGTACTTC